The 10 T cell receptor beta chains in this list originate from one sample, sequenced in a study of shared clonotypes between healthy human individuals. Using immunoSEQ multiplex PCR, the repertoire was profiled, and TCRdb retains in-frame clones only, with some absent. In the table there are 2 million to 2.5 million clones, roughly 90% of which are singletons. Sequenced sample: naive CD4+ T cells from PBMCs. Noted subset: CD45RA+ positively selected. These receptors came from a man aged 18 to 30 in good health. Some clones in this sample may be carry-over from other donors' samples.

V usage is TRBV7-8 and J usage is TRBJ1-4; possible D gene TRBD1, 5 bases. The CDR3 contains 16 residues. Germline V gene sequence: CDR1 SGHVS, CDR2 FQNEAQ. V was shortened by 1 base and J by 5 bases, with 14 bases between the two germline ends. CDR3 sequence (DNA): TGTGCCAGCAGCTTAGAAGGGAAGGGGCGGAATGAAAAACTGTTTTTT. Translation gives CASSLEGKGRNEKLFF.

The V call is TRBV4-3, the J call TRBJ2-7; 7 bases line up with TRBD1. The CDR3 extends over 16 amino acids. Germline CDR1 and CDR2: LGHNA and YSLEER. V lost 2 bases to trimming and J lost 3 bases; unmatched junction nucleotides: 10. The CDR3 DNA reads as TGCGCCAGCAGCCAAAATCACGCAGGGGGTATCTACGAGCAGTACTTC. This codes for CASSQNHAGGIYEQYF.

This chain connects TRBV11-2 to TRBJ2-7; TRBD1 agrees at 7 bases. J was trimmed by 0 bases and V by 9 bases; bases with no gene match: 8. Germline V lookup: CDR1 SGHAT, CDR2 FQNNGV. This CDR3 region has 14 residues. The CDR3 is CASISGTDSYEQYF. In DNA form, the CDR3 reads TGTGCCAGTATCTCCGGGACAGACTCCTACGAGCAGTACTTC.

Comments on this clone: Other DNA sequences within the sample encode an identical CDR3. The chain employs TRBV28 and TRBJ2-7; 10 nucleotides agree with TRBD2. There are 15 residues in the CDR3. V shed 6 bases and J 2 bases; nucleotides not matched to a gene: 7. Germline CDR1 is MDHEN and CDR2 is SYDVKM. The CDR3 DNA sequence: TGTGCCAGCAGCTCCCGGACTAGCGGTACCTACGAGCAGTACTTC. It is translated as CASSSRTSGTYEQYF.

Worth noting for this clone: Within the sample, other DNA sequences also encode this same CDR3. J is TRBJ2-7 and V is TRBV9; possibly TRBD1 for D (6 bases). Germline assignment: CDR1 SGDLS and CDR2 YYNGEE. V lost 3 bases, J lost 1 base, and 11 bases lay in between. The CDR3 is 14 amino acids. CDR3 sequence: CASSGQGSSYEQYF. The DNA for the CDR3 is TGTGCCAGCAGCGGCCAGGGGAGTTCCTACGAGCAGTACTTC.

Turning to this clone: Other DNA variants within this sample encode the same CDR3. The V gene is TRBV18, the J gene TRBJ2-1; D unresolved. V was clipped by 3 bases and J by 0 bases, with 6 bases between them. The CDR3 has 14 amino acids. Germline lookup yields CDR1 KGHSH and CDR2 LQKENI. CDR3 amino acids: CASSPASSYNEQFF. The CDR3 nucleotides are TGTGCCAGCTCACCGGCTAGCTCCTACAATGAGCAGTTCTTC.

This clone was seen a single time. The CDR3 reads CASSLKEGQGKLFF. The CDR3 DNA reads TGTGCCAGCAGTTTAAAGGAGGGTCAGGGAAAACTGTTTTTT. The rearrangement joins TRBV27 to TRBJ1-4; possibly TRBD1 for D (5 bases). V lost 2 bases to trimming and J lost 10 bases, with 14 bases between them. This CDR3 has 14 amino acids. Looked up from germline, CDR1 is MNHEY and CDR2 is SMNVEV (reference sequence).

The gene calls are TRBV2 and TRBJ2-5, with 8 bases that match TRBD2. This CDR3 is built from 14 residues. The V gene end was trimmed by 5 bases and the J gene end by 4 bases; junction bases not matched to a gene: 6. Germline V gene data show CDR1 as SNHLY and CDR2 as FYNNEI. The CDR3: CASSPTSGGETQYF. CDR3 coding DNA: TGTGCCAGCAGTCCCACTAGCGGTGGAGAGACCCAGTACTTC.

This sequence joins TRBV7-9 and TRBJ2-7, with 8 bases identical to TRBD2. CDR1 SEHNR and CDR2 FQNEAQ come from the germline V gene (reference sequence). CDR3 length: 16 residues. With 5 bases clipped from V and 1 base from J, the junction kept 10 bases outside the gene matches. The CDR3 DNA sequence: TGTGCCAGCAGCCAACAAGGCGGGAGGCCGTCCTACGAGCAGTACTTC. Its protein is CASSQQGGRPSYEQYF.

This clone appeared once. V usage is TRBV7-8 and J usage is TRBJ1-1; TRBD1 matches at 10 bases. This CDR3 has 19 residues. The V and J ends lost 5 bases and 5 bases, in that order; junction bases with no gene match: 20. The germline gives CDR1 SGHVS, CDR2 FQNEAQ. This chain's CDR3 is CASSSRDRGTLGSWTEAFF. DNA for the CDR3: TGTGCCAGCAGCAGCCGGGACAGGGGCACCTTAGGTTCGTGGACTGAAGCTTTCTTT.